This paragraph reports one T cell receptor beta chain. From germline, CDR1 is WSHSY and CDR2 SAAADI. The CDR3 sequence is 16 residues long. J gave up 3 bases and V 2 bases, and 4 bases lay outside the gene matches. The data stem from a study of blood T cell repertoires in COVID-19. Study in general: Samples taken during acute and convalescent COVID-19 were collected in the United States, Italy and Spain. The analysed material was cDNA or gDNA that came from T cells, B-cell-depleted T cells, or PBMCs.

Per the study methods: Amplification from reference gene primers served as the basis for estimated nucleated cell counts. The data were produced by immunoSEQ multiplex PCR, yet TCRdb's version contains in-frame clones alone and is incomplete. D and trimming come from the DNA, and the V and J calls and clone size come from that table. The sample carries about 230,000 clones, over 70% recorded once. The clonotype originates from an elderly woman with acute or convalescent COVID-19. The sequenced material came from peripheral blood. This rearrangement joins TRBV10-2 to TRBJ2-1; 10 bases line up with TRBD2. The CDR3, as DNA: TGCGCCAGCAGTGAGACTAGCGGGATAATCTACAATGAGCAGTTCTTC. This translates into CASSETSGIIYNEQFF.